This TCR beta chain was retrieved from a study of blood T cell repertoires in COVID-19. Study details: The United States, Italy and Spain supplied acute and convalescent COVID-19 samples.

Each recovered donor of Cohort 3 presented with two negative PCRs, clearance, or symptom resolution. In the original processing: From reference gene primer amplification, estimates of nucleated cell counts were derived. Some clones are missing from TCRdb's copy, which holds only in-frame ones; the method was immunoSEQ multiplex PCR. Clone size and the V and J calls come from that table; the DNA yielded D and trimming. Counted here are fewer than 200,000 clones, around 73% occurring once; the ten biggest clones make up approximately 15%. Per germline, CDR1 GTSNPN and CDR2 SVGIG (reference sequence). The CDR3 totals 13 residues. Trimming cost V 2 bases and J 4 bases; bases outside gene matches: 4.

Sample: PBMCs or T cells enriched from blood (not recorded which). This TCR came from a woman between 45 and 65 years old who had recovered from COVID-19. The chain has TRBV30 and TRBJ1-2, with 7 bases that match TRBD1. The CDR3 is CAWSRTGSYGYTF. The CDR3 coding sequence is TGTGCCTGGAGTCGGACAGGATCCTATGGCTACACCTTC.